This T cell receptor beta chain is drawn from a study of shared clonotypes between healthy human individuals. A word on this clone: What it binds is not known.

The protocol was immunoSEQ multiplex PCR, while the TCRdb copy is restricted to in-frame clones and leaves out a portion. The repertoire holds about 1 million clones, with under 80% as singletons. Study-level results: Among donors, sharing of clonotypes was expected to be affected by sequencing depth.

The TCR originated in a man younger than 30 in good health. Sequenced sample: memory CD4+ T cells sorted from blood. Subset denoted: CD45RA-negative fraction.

The CDR3 is CASSPGTSGRNEQFF. The CDR3 DNA is TGTGCCAGCAGTCCCGGGACTAGCGGGCGGAATGAGCAGTTCTTC. This chain joins TRBV28 and TRBJ2-1; 12 bases match TRBD2. The CDR3 extends over 15 amino acids. The ends lost 5 bases at V and 7 bases at J; junction bases unmatched: 6. CDR1 is MDHEN, CDR2 SYDVKM, per germline.